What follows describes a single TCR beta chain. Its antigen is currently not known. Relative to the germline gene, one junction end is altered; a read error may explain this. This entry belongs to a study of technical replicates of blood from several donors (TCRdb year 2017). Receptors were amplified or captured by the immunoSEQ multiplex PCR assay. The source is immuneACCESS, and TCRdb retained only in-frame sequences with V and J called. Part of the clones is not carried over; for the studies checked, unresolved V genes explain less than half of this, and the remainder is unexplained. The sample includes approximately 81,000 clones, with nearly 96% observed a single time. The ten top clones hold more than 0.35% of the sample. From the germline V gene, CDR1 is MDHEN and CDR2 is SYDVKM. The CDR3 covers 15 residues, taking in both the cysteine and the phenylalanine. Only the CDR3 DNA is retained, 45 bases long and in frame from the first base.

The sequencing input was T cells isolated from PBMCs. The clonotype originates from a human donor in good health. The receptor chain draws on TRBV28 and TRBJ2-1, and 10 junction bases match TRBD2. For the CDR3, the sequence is CASGGLAVPYDEQFF. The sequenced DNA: TGTGCCAGCGGAGGACTAGCGGTACCCTACGATGAGCAGTTCTTC.